The rows below give T cell receptor beta chains drawn from one sample of a study of blood T cell dynamics during melanoma immunotherapy. Produced via immunoSEQ multiplex PCR; TCRdb's table is partial and in-frame only. The data hold approximately 11,000 clones, with roughly 80% observed a single time. Sequenced material: blood, taken from a patient treated with checkpoint blockade. The receptors shown here come from a human donor with melanoma. Each CDR3 is given with its conserved first and last residue. D genes are given only for firm matches. Some rows mark clone size as missing; the rest say once, few, many or name a class of expanded clone.

CDR3 length	D gene	J gene	clone size	V gene	CDR3 DNA	CDR3 protein
13	TRBD2	TRBJ2-3	NA	TRBV9	TGTGCCAGCAGCACTAGCGGTTCAGATACGCAGTATTTT	CASSTSGSDTQYF
16	TRBD2	TRBJ2-2	NA	TRBV7-9	TGTGCCAGCAGCTTAGACCTAGCGGGGGAGACCGGGGAGCTGTTTTTT	CASSLDLAGETGELFF
15	TRBD1	TRBJ1-2	NA	TRBV10-1	TGCGCCAGCAGTGATAAGGACAGGATTGTCTATGGCTACACCTTC	CASSDKDRIVYGYTF
14	TRBD1	TRBJ1-1	NA	TRBV4-1	TGCGCCAGCAGCTATAACAGGGGGCACACTGAAGCTTTCTTT	CASSYNRGHTEAFF
16	NA	TRBJ2-2	NA	TRBV5-4	TGTGCCAGCAGCTTGGGCAACCCCGTGAACACCGGGGAGCTGTTTTTT	CASSLGNPVNTGELFF
13	NA	TRBJ2-3	NA	TRBV2	TGTGCCAGCTCAAAAGGGGCTGCAGATACGCAGTATTTT	CASSKGAADTQYF
14	NA	TRBJ2-5	NA	TRBV5-1	TGCGCCAGCAGCCTACCGGGTGGCGGAGGGACCCAGTACTTC	CASSLPGGGGTQYF
12	TRBD1	TRBJ1-1	NA	TRBV29-1	TGCAGCGTCGGACAGGGAAAGACTGAAGCTTTCTTT	CSVGQGKTEAFF
13	NA	TRBJ2-3	NA	TRBV6-1	TGTGCCAGCAAGGAAGGGATGACAGATACGCAGTATTTT	CASKEGMTDTQYF
13	NA	TRBJ1-3	NA	TRBV10-3	TGTGCCATCAGTGGGGGTCCTGGAAACACCATATATTTT	CAISGGPGNTIYF
13	NA	TRBJ2-5	NA	TRBV28	TGTGCCAGCAGCTTGGTTGCCCAAGAAACCCAGTACTTC	CASSLVAQETQYF
15	NA	TRBJ2-5	NA	TRBV27	TGTGCCAGCAGTTTCTCCATCAACCTCCAAGAGACCCAGTACTTC	CASSFSINLQETQYF
15	TRBD1	TRBJ1-1	NA	TRBV5-1	TGCGCCAGCAGCTTGAATTTGGCAGGGGGCACTGAAGCTTTCTTT	CASSLNLAGGTEAFF
15	NA	TRBJ2-7	NA	TRBV30	TGTGCCAGCAGCTTCCCGGGACCCACGTCCTACGAGCAGTACTTC	CASSFPGPTSYEQYF
15	NA	TRBJ2-5	NA	TRBV6-6	TGTGCCAGCAGCCAGCCAGGGGATAGGCAAGAGACCCAGTACTTC	CASSQPGDRQETQYF
17	TRBD1	TRBJ1-1	NA	TRBV19	TGTGCCAGTAGCGAGTCGACAGGGGGAGGTTTCGACACTGAAGCTTTCTTT	CASSESTGGGFDTEAFF
14	NA	TRBJ2-3	NA	TRBV28	TGTGCCAGCAAAGGGGCCGGAAGCACAGATACGCAGTATTTT	CASKGAGSTDTQYF
12	NA	TRBJ2-3	NA	TRBV27	TGTGCCAGCAGTTCGGTCCCAGATACGCAGTATTTT	CASSSVPDTQYF
14	TRBD1	TRBJ2-1	NA	TRBV5-1	TGCGCCAGCAGCCTAGGACAGGGGGCGAATGAGCAGTTCTTC	CASSLGQGANEQFF
13	TRBD1	TRBJ1-5	NA	TRBV6-1	TGTGCCAGCAATGGACAGGTCAATCAGCCCCAGCATTTT	CASNGQVNQPQHF
14	NA	TRBJ2-1	NA	TRBV27	TGTGCCAGCAGCCCAGGGGTGGGATACGATGAGCAGTTCTTC	CASSPGVGYDEQFF
15	NA	TRBJ2-7	NA	TRBV11-2	TGTGCCAGCAGCTTAGGAGGGGGATGGCAGGGCGAGCAGTACTTC	CASSLGGGWQGEQYF
15	NA	TRBJ1-4	few	TRBV7-6	TGTGCCAGCAGCCCCGGACTCCTCGCTAATGAAAAACTGTTTTTT	CASSPGLLANEKLFF
17	NA	TRBJ2-7	once	TRBV11-2	TGTGCCAGCAGCTCCCCCGGTAGCGGAAGGCGCTCCTACGAGCAGTACTTC	CASSSPGSGRRSYEQYF
14	NA	TRBJ1-1	NA	TRBV5-1	TGCGCCAGCAGCTTGGCGGGAGGCGGCACTGAAGCTTTCTTT	CASSLAGGGTEAFF
16	NA	TRBJ2-2	NA	TRBV30	TGTGCCTGGGCGACAATAAGAGGAGGGGGGACCGGGGAGCTGTTTTTT	CAWATIRGGGTGELFF
18	NA	TRBJ2-7	NA	TRBV21-1	TGTGCCAGCAGCGCCCGACTAGCGGGAGAACTTCTATCCTACGAGCAGTACTTC	CASSARLAGELLSYEQYF
15	TRBD1	TRBJ2-1	NA	TRBV19	TGTGCCACCCAGATCAGAGGACAGGCCTACAATGAGCAGTTCTTC	CATQIRGQAYNEQFF
13	TRBD1	TRBJ1-2	NA	TRBV2	TGTGCCAGCAGTGCTAGGACAGGGGAAGGCTACACCTTC	CASSARTGEGYTF
13	NA	TRBJ1-6	NA	TRBV27	TGTGCCAGCAGTTTATCGCGACAGTCTACCCTCCACTTT	CASSLSRQSTLHF
13	NA	TRBJ1-2	few	TRBV7-9	TGTGCCAGCAGCTCCGTGGACCCTCAGGGCTACACCTTC	CASSSVDPQGYTF
15	TRBD1	TRBJ1-1	NA	TRBV27	TGTGCCAGCAGTGCATCTCACAGGGGGAACACTGAAGCTTTCTTT	CASSASHRGNTEAFF
12	NA	TRBJ2-7	NA	TRBV29-1	TGCAGCGCTCGGGACACCCCCTACGAGCAGTACTTC	CSARDTPYEQYF
13	NA	TRBJ1-2	NA	TRBV27	TGTGCCAGCAGCGCTGCGTGGGGGTATGGCTACACCTTC	CASSAAWGYGYTF
14	TRBD2	TRBJ2-2	NA	TRBV28	TGTGCCAGCCTACGGGGGGGGCCCACCGGGGAGCTGTTTTTT	CASLRGGPTGELFF
15	NA	TRBJ2-3	NA	TRBV7-2	TGTGCCAGCAGCTTAGACCCGCGGGGCACAGATACGCAGTATTTT	CASSLDPRGTDTQYF
13	NA	TRBJ1-2	NA	TRBV5-6	TGTGCCAGCAGCTTGATACCGTTCCGTGGCTACACCTTC	CASSLIPFRGYTF
14	NA	TRBJ1-1	NA	TRBV4-2	TGTGCCAGCAGCTTGCCGGACAAATACACTGAAGCTTTCTTT	CASSLPDKYTEAFF
18	NA	TRBJ2-3	NA	TRBV28	TGTGCCAGCAGCCCCCGCTGGCAGCGGGTAAAGGGTACAGATACGCAGTATTTT	CASSPRWQRVKGTDTQYF
14	TRBD1	TRBJ1-1	NA	TRBV18	TGTGCCAGCTCACGCGACAGGGTGAACACTGAAGCTTTCTTT	CASSRDRVNTEAFF
18	TRBD2	TRBJ2-7	NA	TRBV28	TGTGCCAGCAGCCGAGGGGGGGCGGACAGCGGGAGCTCCTACGAGCAGTACTTC	CASSRGGADSGSSYEQYF
15	NA	TRBJ2-2	NA	TRBV19	TGTGCCAGTAGTACGGGGACACCTTACACCGGGGAGCTGTTTTTT	CASSTGTPYTGELFF
14	TRBD1	TRBJ2-1	NA	TRBV5-1	TGCGCCAGCAGAACACAGGGGGAACTCAATGAGCAGTTCTTC	CASRTQGELNEQFF
16	TRBD1	TRBJ2-1	NA	TRBV5-1	TGCGCCAGCAGCTCCCCAAGTCGGACAGGGCTTAATGAGCAGTTCTTC	CASSSPSRTGLNEQFF